The table lists the clone carrying this T cell receptor beta chain with a few counts. Its antigen remains unidentified. TCRdb itself ran the 5' RACE reads through MiXCR, one entry per CDR3 protein. The data show approximately 510,000 distinct CDR3 sequences, roughly a fifth seen once. The data were obtained in a study of T cells after yellow fever vaccination. Whole-study findings and limits: Though it reached lower strength, the secondary response hit its peak faster, day 5 versus 15. Abundant clonotypes from the bulk population could get into FACS-sorted repertoires as contaminants. Relatively few clonotypes were ones that appeared in both CD4 and CD8 compartments.

Germline trimming cut 5 bases from V and 11 bases from J; bases unmatched to any gene: 6. This CDR3 is 12 amino acids long. Germline lookup yields CDR1 SGHRS and CDR2 YFSETQ. This TCR came from a young man who received the YFV17D yellow fever vaccine. The chain has TRBV5-1 and TRBJ1-1, with 10 bases matching TRBD1. Material: PBMCs, obtained approximately 22 days after the first yellow fever vaccination. The CDR3 region has the DNA TGCGCCAGCAGTCTCGGGACAGGGGCGGCTTTCTTT. Its protein is CASSLGTGAAFF.